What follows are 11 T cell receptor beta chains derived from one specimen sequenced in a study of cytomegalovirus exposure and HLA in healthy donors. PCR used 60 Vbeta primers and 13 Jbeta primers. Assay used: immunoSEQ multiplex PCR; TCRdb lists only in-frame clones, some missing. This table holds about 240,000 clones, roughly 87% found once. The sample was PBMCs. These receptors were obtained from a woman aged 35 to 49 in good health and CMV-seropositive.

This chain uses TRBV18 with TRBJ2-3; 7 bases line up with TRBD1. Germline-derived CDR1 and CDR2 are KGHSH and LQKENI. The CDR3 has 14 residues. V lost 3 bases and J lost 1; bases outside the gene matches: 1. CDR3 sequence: CASSPGQGTDTQYF. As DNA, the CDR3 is TGTGCCAGCTCACCTGGACAGGGCACAGATACGCAGTATTTT.

The CDR3 reads CASRIRDSSYEQYF. The CDR3 nucleotides are TGTGCCAGTAGGATCCGGGACAGCTCCTACGAGCAGTACTTC. This sequence joins TRBV19 and TRBJ2-7; TRBD1 matches 7 bases. The CDR3 contains 14 residues. Germline V CDR1 and CDR2: LNHDA, SQIVND (reference sequence). V was clipped by 6 bases and J by 0 bases; unmatched bases: 5. The full variable domain, completed using reference TRBV19 and TRBJ2-7, is DGGITQSPKYLFRKEGQNVTLSCEQNLNHDAMYWYRQDPGQGLRLIYYSQIVNDFQKGDIAEGYSVSREKKESFPLTVTSAQKNPTAFYLCASRIRDSSYEQYFGPGTRLTVT.

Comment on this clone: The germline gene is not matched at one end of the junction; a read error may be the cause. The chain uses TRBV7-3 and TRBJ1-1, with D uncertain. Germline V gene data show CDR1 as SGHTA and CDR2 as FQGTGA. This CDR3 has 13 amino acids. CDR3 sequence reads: CASSFTPNAEAFF. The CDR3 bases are TGTGCCAGCAGCTTCACACCGAACGCTGAAGCTTTCTTT.

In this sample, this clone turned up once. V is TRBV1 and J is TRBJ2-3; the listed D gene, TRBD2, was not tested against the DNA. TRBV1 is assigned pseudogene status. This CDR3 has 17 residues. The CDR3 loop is CTSSQAQTSGGTDTQYF. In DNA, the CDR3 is TGCACCAGCAGCCAAGCCCAGACTAGCGGGGGCACAGATACGCAGTATTTT.

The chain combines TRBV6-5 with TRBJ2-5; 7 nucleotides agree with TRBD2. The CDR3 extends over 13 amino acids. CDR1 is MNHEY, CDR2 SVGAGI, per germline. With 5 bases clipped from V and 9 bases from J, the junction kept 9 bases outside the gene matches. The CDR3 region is CASSPSLRGAQYF. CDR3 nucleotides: TGTGCCAGCAGTCCCTCCCTACGGGGGGCCCAGTACTTC.

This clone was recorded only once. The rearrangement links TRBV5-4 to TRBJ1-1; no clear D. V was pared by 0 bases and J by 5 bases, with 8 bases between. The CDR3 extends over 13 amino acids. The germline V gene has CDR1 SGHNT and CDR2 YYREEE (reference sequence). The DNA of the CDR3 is TGTGCCAGCAGCTTGGCGCGGAGGACTGAAGCTTTCTTT. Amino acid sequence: CASSLARRTEAFF.

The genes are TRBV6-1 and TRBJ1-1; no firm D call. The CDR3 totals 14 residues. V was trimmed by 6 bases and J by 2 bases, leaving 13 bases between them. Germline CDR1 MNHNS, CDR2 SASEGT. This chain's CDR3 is CASRGGSTNTEAFF. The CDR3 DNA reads TGTGCCAGCAGGGGAGGCAGCACTAACACTGAAGCTTTCTTT.

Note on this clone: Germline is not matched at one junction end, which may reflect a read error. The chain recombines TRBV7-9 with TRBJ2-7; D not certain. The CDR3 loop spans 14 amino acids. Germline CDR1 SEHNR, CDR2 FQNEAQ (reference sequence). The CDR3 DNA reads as TGTTCCAGCAGCTTATTGTGGAGCACCTACGAGCAGTACTTC. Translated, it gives CSSSLLWSTYEQYF.

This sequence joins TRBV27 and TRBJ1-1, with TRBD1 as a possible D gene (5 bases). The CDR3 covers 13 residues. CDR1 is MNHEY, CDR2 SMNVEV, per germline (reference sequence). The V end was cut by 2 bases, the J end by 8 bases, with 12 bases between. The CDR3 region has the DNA TGTGCCAGCAGTTTACGTCAGGGATGGGAAGCTTTCTTT. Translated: CASSLRQGWEAFF.

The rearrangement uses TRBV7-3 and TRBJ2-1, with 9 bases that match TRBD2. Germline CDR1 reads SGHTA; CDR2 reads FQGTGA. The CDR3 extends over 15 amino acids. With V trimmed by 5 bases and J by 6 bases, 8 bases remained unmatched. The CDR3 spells CASSRGLATGNEQFF. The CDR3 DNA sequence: TGTGCCAGCAGCCGTGGACTAGCGACCGGCAATGAGCAGTTCTTC.

This CDR3 reads CASFRANTGELFF. CDR3 nucleotides: TGTGCCAGCTTCCGAGCGAACACCGGGGAGCTGTTTTTT. The J gene is TRBJ2-2, the V gene TRBV7-6; the D is unclear. From germline, CDR1 is SGHVS and CDR2 FNYEAQ. Trimming stripped 8 bases from V and 0 bases from J, with 7 bases between. This CDR3 comprises 13 residues.